The 21 T cell receptor beta chains listed next were all sequenced from one sample in a study of cytomegalovirus exposure and HLA in healthy donors. It was with 60 Vbeta and 13 Jbeta primers that the PCR ran. Using immunoSEQ multiplex PCR, the repertoire was profiled, and TCRdb retains in-frame clones only, with some absent. The repertoire holds around 130,000 clones, with approximately 8.7% as singletons. Sequencing used PBMCs. The receptors come from a man between 40 and 49 years old in good health and CMV-seronegative.

This clone was recorded a few times. Mismatch with germline at one junction end may stem from a read error. The sample contains more than one DNA sequence encoding this CDR3. V usage is TRBV6-5 and J usage is TRBJ1-1; tentative D call: TRBD1 (5 bases). In germline, CDR1 is MNHEY, CDR2 SVGAGI. The length of the CDR3 is 12 residues. The CDR3: CASSLRGAEAFF. For the CDR3, the DNA is TGTGCCAGCAGCTTACGCGGGGCTGAGGCTTTCTTT.

The chain combines TRBV7-8 with TRBJ2-7, with 9 positions matching TRBD2. The CDR3 consists of 15 residues. V lost 5 bases, J lost 9 bases, and 14 bases stayed unmatched. Germline loops: CDR1 SGHVS, CDR2 FQNEAQ. The CDR3 here is CASSRRASGDLGQYF. The CDR3, as DNA: TGTGCCAGCAGCAGAAGGGCTAGCGGGGACTTAGGGCAGTACTTC. Using reference TRBV7-8 and TRBJ2-7 for the parts outside the CDR3, the full variable domain is GAGVSQSPRYKVAKRGQDVALRCDPISGHVSLFWYQQALGQGPEFLTYFQNEAQLDKSGLPSDRFFAERPEGSVSTLKIQRTQQEDSAVYLCASSRRASGDLGQYFGPGTRLTVT.

This clone was seen a few times. The genes are TRBV19 and TRBJ1-2; tentative D call: TRBD1 (6 bases). CDR1 and CDR2 from the germline V gene are LNHDA and SQIVND (reference sequence). The CDR3 covers 17 residues. Between the trimmed V and J ends, which lost 7 bases and 6 bases, there was a span of 27 bases. The CDR3 nucleotides are TGTGCCAGTACGGCACTTGGGGAACAGGCAAAGGGGGATGGCTACACCTTC. It translates to CASTALGEQAKGDGYTF.

This clone showed up just a few times. The chain combines TRBV2 with TRBJ2-1, with 8 bases matching TRBD2. Per germline, CDR1 SNHLY and CDR2 FYNNEI. The CDR3 runs 16 residues. The V gene end was trimmed by 7 bases and the J gene end by 2 bases; junction bases not matched to a gene: 10. The CDR3 coding sequence is TGTGCCAGCATCCGAGGCGGGGGGCTCGCCTACAATGAGCAGTTCTTC. It encodes CASIRGGGLAYNEQFF.

This clone was recorded a few times. Compared with germline, one end of the junction differs, possibly owing to a read error. The chain has TRBV6-1 and TRBJ2-2, with TRBD1 matching over 7 bases. The CDR3 has 15 amino acids. Germline V gene sequence: CDR1 MNHNS, CDR2 SASEGT. The CDR3 region has the DNA TGTGCCAGCAGAGAAGAGGGGGCAGGGACCGGGGAGCTGTTTTTT. It yields the protein CASREEGAGTGELFF.

This clone was seen more than once but under ten times. CDR3: CASSLWEGSSYEQYF. CDR3 bases: TGCGCCAGCAGCTTATGGGAGGGGTCCTCCTACGAGCAGTACTTC. The chain combines TRBV5-1 with TRBJ2-7, with TRBD2 matching over 7 bases. Germline CDR1 is SGHRS and CDR2 is YFSETQ. The CDR3 has 15 amino acids. J was trimmed by 0 bases and V by 2 bases; bases with no gene match: 5.

There are a few counts of this clone. V is TRBV6-1 and J is TRBJ1-5, with D uncertain. Germline-derived CDR1 and CDR2 are MNHNS and SASEGT. This CDR3 is built from 13 residues. The germline V and J ends were trimmed by 2 bases and 4 bases, with 6 bases remaining between them. The CDR3 DNA reads as TGTGCCAGCAGTGAAAATGAGAATCAGCCCCAGCATTTT. Translating it yields CASSENENQPQHF.

This clone has just a few counts. The CDR3 region is CASSLDRGRYEQYF. The CDR3 coding sequence is TGTGCCAGCAGCTTGGACAGGGGGCGGTACGAGCAGTACTTC. The chain is built from TRBV7-2 and TRBJ2-7, with 11 bases aligning to TRBD1. V dropped 3 bases and J dropped 4; count of bases not matched to a gene: 2. The CDR3 sequence is 14 residues long. CDR1 is SGHTA and CDR2 is FQGNSA in the germline V gene. The full variable domain, with the rest looked up from reference TRBV7-2 and TRBJ2-7, is GAGVSQSPSNKVTEKGKDVELRCDPISGHTALYWYRQSLGQGLEFLIYFQGNSAPDKSGLPSDRFSAERTGGSVSTLTIQRTQQEDSAVYLCASSLDRGRYEQYFGPGTRLTVT.

V and J are TRBV19 and TRBJ1-5; TRBD1 agrees at 7 bases. V was pared by 3 bases and J by 3 bases, with 5 bases of the junction left unmatched. Per germline, CDR1 LNHDA and CDR2 SQIVND (reference sequence). The CDR3 contains 15 residues. The CDR3, as DNA: TGTGCCAGTAGTATCTTTGGGACAGACAATCAGCCCCAGCATTTT. Its protein is CASSIFGTDNQPQHF.

The chain links TRBV5-4 to TRBJ2-1; TRBD1 matches 9 bases. V lost 1 base and J lost 3; bases outside the gene matches: 2. Germline-derived CDR1 and CDR2 are SGHNT and YYREEE (reference sequence). This CDR3 is built from 15 residues. The CDR3 coding sequence is TGTGCCAGCAGCTTGCCGGGACAGGGCTACAATGAGCAGTTCTTC. It translates to CASSLPGQGYNEQFF.

Only a few counts were recorded for this clone. J is TRBJ2-3 and V is TRBV28, with unresolved D. CDR3 length equals 15 residues. The ends were cut back, 2 bases at V and 0 bases at J, with 9 bases in the middle. Germline V CDR1 and CDR2: MDHEN, SYDVKM. The CDR3 nucleotides read TGTGCCAGCAGTTTAATGGCTCATAGCACAGATACGCAGTATTTT. Residues: CASSLMAHSTDTQYF.

The CDR3: CASSLSGLGGKLFF. Here the CDR3 DNA reads TGTGCCAGCAGTTTAAGCGGATTAGGGGGAAAACTGTTTTTT. The chain recombines TRBV27 with TRBJ1-4, with TRBD1 as a possible D gene (6 bases). V gave up 2 bases and J gave up 10 bases, with 14 bases separating them. Germline CDR1 and CDR2: MNHEY and SMNVEV (reference sequence). The CDR3 length is 14 residues.

This clone was counted between two and nine times. The genes are TRBV7-9 and TRBJ2-7; D not resolved. CDR1 and CDR2 (germline): SEHNR, FQNEAQ (reference sequence). CDR3 length equals 13 residues. V lost 1 base, J lost 4 bases, and 8 bases lay in between. In DNA, the CDR3 is TGTGCCAGCAGCTTAGTGGTCGGGTACGAGCAGTACTTC. It is translated as CASSLVVGYEQYF. Full variable domain (missing parts from reference TRBV7-9 and TRBJ2-7): DTGVSQNPRHKITKRGQNVTFRCDPISEHNRLYWYRQTLGQGPEFLTYFQNEAQLEKSRLLSDRFSAERPKGSFSTLEIQRTEQGDSAMYLCASSLVVGYEQYFGPGTRLTVT.

The rearrangement joins TRBV7-9 to TRBJ2-5; D is possibly TRBD2 (5 bases). The CDR3 has 15 amino acids. Germline values: CDR1 SEHNR, CDR2 FQNEAQ (reference sequence). V was clipped by 5 bases and J by 2 bases, with 15 bases between them. The CDR3 protein is CASSTHRTGQETQYF. In DNA, the CDR3 is TGTGCCAGCAGCACCCATCGGACTGGACAAGAGACCCAGTACTTC. The full variable domain, its missing parts supplied by reference TRBV7-9 and TRBJ2-5, is DTGVSQNPRHKITKRGQNVTFRCDPISEHNRLYWYRQTLGQGPEFLTYFQNEAQLEKSRLLSDRFSAERPKGSFSTLEIQRTEQGDSAMYLCASSTHRTGQETQYFGPGTRLLVL.

As for this clone: A read error may account for a junction end that differs from germline. In DNA form, the CDR3 reads TGTGCCAGCAGTACCCGGGGAGCGGACTACACAGATAAGCAGTATTTT. Its protein product is CASSTRGADYTDKQYF. This chain joins TRBV13 and TRBJ2-3, with D maybe TRBD2 (6 bases). CDR1 is PRHDT, CDR2 FYEKMQ, per germline (reference sequence). This CDR3 is 16 amino acids long.

The sample holds a few counts of this clone. The chain has TRBV7-9 and TRBJ2-1; 8 nucleotides align to TRBD2. Unmatched junction bases numbered 11, after V lost 3 bases and J lost 1 base. Germline V gene lookup returns CDR1 SEHNR and CDR2 FQNEAQ (reference sequence). This CDR3 has 18 residues. CDR3 nucleotide sequence: TGTGCCAGCAGCTTCCCCTCGGGGGGGTACGTTTCCTACAATGAGCAGTTCTTC. Protein product: CASSFPSGGYVSYNEQFF. Based on the CDR3 plus reference TRBV7-9 and TRBJ2-1, the full variable domain is DTGVSQNPRHKITKRGQNVTFRCDPISEHNRLYWYRQTLGQGPEFLTYFQNEAQLEKSRLLSDRFSAERPKGSFSTLEIQRTEQGDSAMYLCASSFPSGGYVSYNEQFFGPGTRLTVL.

In its sample, this clone was seen a few times. This chain connects TRBV5-1 to TRBJ2-3; the match to TRBD2 covers 10 bases. This CDR3 region has 16 residues. Per the germline V gene, CDR1 is SGHRS and CDR2 is YFSETQ. Losses at the gene ends were 6 bases for V and 2 bases for J; bases not matched to a gene: 9. CDR3 in DNA: TGCGCCAGCACCCCAAAACTAGCGGGGCCCACAGATACGCAGTATTTT. It is translated as CASTPKLAGPTDTQYF.

The chain couples TRBV5-1 to TRBJ1-1; tentative D call: TRBD1 (6 bases). The germline V and J ends were trimmed by 2 bases and 1 base, with 9 bases remaining between them. The CDR3 is 14 residues long. Germline values: CDR1 SGHRS, CDR2 YFSETQ. The CDR3: CASSFDRRNTEAFF. CDR3 nucleotide sequence: TGCGCCAGCAGCTTCGACAGGAGGAACACTGAAGCTTTCTTT.

The chain recombines TRBV7-2 with TRBJ2-1, with TRBD2 identical over 10 bases. The V gene's germline CDR1 is SGHTA and CDR2 FQGNSA. V dropped 4 bases and J dropped 2; count of bases not matched to a gene: 2. This CDR3 contains 15 residues. The CDR3 is CASSSSGGPYNEQFF. Written as DNA, the CDR3 is TGTGCCAGCAGCTCTAGCGGGGGCCCCTACAATGAGCAGTTCTTC.

This clone came up a few times. The chain recombines TRBV7-2 with TRBJ2-7; the match to TRBD2 covers 14 bases. V was clipped by 4 bases and J by 2 bases; unmatched bases: 7. The length of the CDR3 is 17 residues. Germline V CDR1 and CDR2: SGHTA, FQGNSA. The CDR3 DNA follows: TGTGCCAGCAGCTCGGGGACTAGCGGGGGTAGGACCTACGAGCAGTACTTC. Encoded protein: CASSSGTSGGRTYEQYF. Looking up the rest from reference TRBV7-2 and TRBJ2-7 gives the full variable domain: GAGVSQSPSNKVTEKGKDVELRCDPISGHTALYWYRQSLGQGLEFLIYFQGNSAPDKSGLPSDRFSAERTGGSVSTLTIQRTQQEDSAVYLCASSSGTSGGRTYEQYFGPGTRLTVT.

This clone has more than one count but fewer than ten. This sequence joins TRBV7-6 and TRBJ2-1; 9 bases fit TRBD1. Germline-derived CDR1 and CDR2 are SGHVS and FNYEAQ. CDR3 size: 15 residues. J was trimmed by 7 bases and V by 5 bases; bases with no gene match: 9. The CDR3 nucleotides are TGTGCCAGCAGCCCGGACAGGGGCTTAGGGAATGAGCAGTTCTTC. It specifies CASSPDRGLGNEQFF.